Listed below are T cell receptor beta chains from one sample, sequenced in a study of OX40 agonist ivuxolimab in advanced cancers. The assay was immunoSEQ multiplex PCR, and TCRdb's table has in-frame clones only and misses some. Of some 74,000 clones in the sample, roughly four fifths were seen once. Material: CD4+ or CD8+ T cells sorted from blood, obtained in a trial of the OX40 agonist ivuxolimab. These receptors originate from an adult with an advanced solid tumor such as melanoma, head and neck, liver or kidney cancer. Both conserved end residues are part of each CDR3. A D gene is named only where the DNA matches it firmly. The size of a clone is reported for some rows only, either as once, few or many, or as a class for expanded clones.

v_gene	d_gene	j_gene	abundance	CDR3nt	CDR3aa
TRBV2	-	TRBJ1-4	-	TGTGCCAGCAGTGAAGCACGGGGGGCCAGTGAAAAACTGTTTTTT	CASSEARGASEKLFF
TRBV7-2	TRBD1	TRBJ2-1	-	TGTGCCAGCAGCTTTGCCAGGGGGCAATATGAGCAGTTCTTC	CASSFARGQYEQFF
TRBV25-1	-	TRBJ2-3	-	TGTGCCAGCAGTATGGAGGGGCACACAGATACGCAGTATTTT	CASSMEGHTDTQYF
TRBV2	-	TRBJ1-1	few	TGTGCCAGCAGAGTAGGACGGCAGACTGAAGCTTTCTTT	CASRVGRQTEAFF
TRBV28	TRBD1	TRBJ2-7	-	TGTGCCAGCAGTTCCGCCGGGACAGGGCTCGAGCAGTACTTC	CASSSAGTGLEQYF
TRBV6-1	TRBD2	TRBJ2-7	-	TGTGCCAGCAGTGAGAGGGGGACTAGCGGGAGTTTCCGCGAGCAGTACTTC	CASSERGTSGSFREQYF
TRBV2	TRBD2	TRBJ2-3	-	TGTGCCAGCATTCGGGAGGGGGATACGCAGTATTTT	CASIREGDTQYF
TRBV2	-	TRBJ2-1	-	TGTGCCAGCAATGTCATTGGGCCGGCTGAGCAGTTCTTC	CASNVIGPAEQFF
TRBV7-2	TRBD1	TRBJ1-3	-	TGTGCCAGCAGCTTAGAAGGACAGGGCAAAAACACCATATATTTT	CASSLEGQGKNTIYF
TRBV7-2	-	TRBJ2-5	-	TGTGCCAGCAGCTTAGTGTGGACCCAAGAGACCCAGTACTTC	CASSLVWTQETQYF
TRBV15	-	TRBJ2-1	-	TGTGTCACCAGCGCGGCAGGGGTTTTTTTTGTGACCAACAATGAGCAGTTCTTC	CVTSAAGVFFVTNNEQFF
TRBV9	-	TRBJ2-5	-	TGTGCCAGCAGCGTAGGGGCAGCTACCGTAAACCAAGAGACCCAGTACTTC	CASSVGAATVNQETQYF
TRBV28	-	TRBJ1-2	-	TGTGCCAGCAGTTGGGCTGGGGACCGTGGCTACACCTTC	CASSWAGDRGYTF
TRBV29-1	TRBD2	TRBJ2-3	-	TGCAGCGTTAAGGTAGCGGGGGGCAGCACAGATACGCAGTATTTT	CSVKVAGGSTDTQYF
TRBV5-4	TRBD2	TRBJ2-1	-	TGTGCCAGCAGCTTTGGGAGCGGGAGGGCAGTTGAGCAGTTCTTC	CASSFGSGRAVEQFF
TRBV2	-	TRBJ1-4	-	TGTGCCAGCGATCTTGACCGGGAGTTACTCGGGACTAATGAAAAACTGTTTTTT	CASDLDRELLGTNEKLFF
TRBV28	TRBD2	TRBJ2-1	-	TGTGCCAGCAGCTCATATAGCGGGAGGGGTGAGCAGTTCTTC	CASSSYSGRGEQFF
TRBV15	-	TRBJ2-5	-	TGTGCCACCAGCAAGGCCAGGTATCCTGAAGAGACCCAGTACTTC	CATSKARYPEETQYF
TRBV4-1	-	TRBJ2-7	-	TGCGCCAGCAGCCAAGATCGGGGATTCTACGAGCAGTACTTC	CASSQDRGFYEQYF
TRBV15	-	TRBJ2-6	-	TGTGCCACCAGGGACTCTGGGGCCAACGTCCTGACTTTC	CATRDSGANVLTF